The rows below give T cell receptor beta chains drawn from one sample of a study of identical twins. TCRdb independently ran MiXCR on the 5' RACE reads; one entry per CDR3 protein. The sample lists approximately 410,000 distinct CDR3 sequences, around 20% occurring once. Material for sequencing was naive T cells sorted from blood. All receptors come from a man aged 45-65 years in good health. Each CDR3 is given with its conserved first and last residue. D genes are given only for firm matches. Size tells how often a clone was seen (once, few, many) or the class of an expanded clone, and some rows leave it out.

d_call	cdr3_length	clone_size	j_call	v_call	cdr3_nt	cdr3_aa
NA	15	many	TRBJ2-5	TRBV10-3	TGTGCCATCAGTGAGTCGAAGACATCACAAGAGACCCAGTACTTC	CAISESKTSQETQYF
TRBD1	14	few	TRBJ2-3	TRBV20-1	TGCAGTGCTAGTACAGGGGGCCTCACAGATACGCAGTATTTT	CSASTGGLTDTQYF
NA	15	NA	TRBJ1-2	TRBV28	TGTGCCAGCAGTTTAGGGGGGGCGCAAATCTATGGCTACACCTTC	CASSLGGAQIYGYTF
TRBD1	14	few	TRBJ2-1	TRBV11-2	TGTGCCAGCAGCACCCACAGGGGAAACAATGAGCAGTTCTTC	CASSTHRGNNEQFF
NA	13	NA	TRBJ1-1	TRBV18	TGTGCCAGCTCACCCCTAAGTGCCACTGAAGCTTTCTTT	CASSPLSATEAFF
NA	15	NA	TRBJ2-2	TRBV7-8	TGTGCCAGCAGCTTAGGTCGTTTCAACACCGGGGAGCTGTTTTTT	CASSLGRFNTGELFF
TRBD2	14	NA	TRBJ2-1	TRBV6-1	TGTGCCAGCAGCATAGGGACTAGTCTCGCTGAGCAGATCTTC	CASSIGTSLAEQIF
NA	12	NA	TRBJ2-2	TRBV12-3/TRBV12-4	TGTGCCAGCAGTCCGACCAACGGGGAGCTGTTTTTT	CASSPTNGELFF
NA	17	many	TRBJ2-3	TRBV10-3	TGTGCCATCAGTGAGGTCTTTGGCGGGCGCCAAACAGATACGCAGTATTTT	CAISEVFGGRQTDTQYF
NA	14	few	TRBJ2-3	TRBV7-9	TGTGCCAGCAGCTTCGAACAGGGAGCAGATACGCAGTATTTT	CASSFEQGADTQYF
TRBD2	16	many	TRBJ2-1	TRBV20-1	TGCAGTGCTAGATTCGGACTAGCGGGACCCTACAATGAGCAGTTCTTC	CSARFGLAGPYNEQFF
TRBD1	16	many	TRBJ2-1	TRBV29-1	TGCAGCGTTACCAAAATCGGACAGGGCGCCTACAATGAGCAGTTCTTC	CSVTKIGQGAYNEQFF
TRBD2	16	many	TRBJ2-3	TRBV27	TGTGCCAGCAGTCCGAAGCGGGGGGGCTCTTCAGATACGCAGTATTTT	CASSPKRGGSSDTQYF
NA	15	NA	TRBJ2-1	TRBV5-6	TGTGCCAGCAGCCCAGGGATCTTTAAAGGCTATGAGCAGTTCTTC	CASSPGIFKGYEQFF
NA	13	NA	TRBJ2-2	TRBV12-3/TRBV12-4	TGTGCCAGCAGTTTCACGTGGATCGGGGAGCTGTTTTTT	CASSFTWIGELFF
TRBD2	16	NA	TRBJ2-1	TRBV28	TGTGCCAGCAGTGCGTCTAGCGGGCCAAGTAGGAATGAGCAGTTCTTC	CASSASSGPSRNEQFF
TRBD2	14	NA	TRBJ2-5	TRBV13	TGTGCCAGCGGGCAAGCGGGAGGGGGAGAGACCCAGTACTTC	CASGQAGGGETQYF
NA	19	NA	TRBJ2-2	TRBV3-1	TGTGCCAGCAGCCAAGAGAGACCAGGGGTGAGAGCGAACACCGGGGAGCTGTTTTTT	CASSQERPGVRANTGELFF
NA	14	NA	TRBJ2-3	TRBV7-9	TGTGCCAGCAGCTTAGGCTGGAGCACAGATACGCAGTATTTT	CASSLGWSTDTQYF
NA	17	few	TRBJ2-7	TRBV4-3	TGCGCCAGCAGCCTCCACTCCAGGGGGACTTTATCTTACGAGCAGTACTTC	CASSLHSRGTLSYEQYF
NA	16	many	TRBJ2-5	TRBV21-1	TGTGCCAGCAGCAAAAAGTATCGGGTTAGCTCAGAGACCCAGTACTTC	CASSKKYRVSSETQYF
NA	13	NA	TRBJ1-6	TRBV28	TGTGCCAGCAGTCCCCGGATCAATTCACCCCTCCACTTT	CASSPRINSPLHF
NA	12	NA	TRBJ2-1	TRBV6-2/TRBV6-3	TGTGCGGGACGGGGGCTTGACAATGAGCAGTTCTTC	CAGRGLDNEQFF
TRBD1	12	NA	TRBJ2-1	TRBV5-1	TGCGCCAGCAGCCTCGGACAGGGCTGGCAGTTCTTC	CASSLGQGWQFF
NA	16	many	TRBJ2-2	TRBV4-1	TGCGCCAGCAGCCAGTCAGGGGCCCCGAACGCCGGGGAGCTGTTTTTT	CASSQSGAPNAGELFF
TRBD2	17	NA	TRBJ2-5	TRBV4-1	TGCGCCAGCAGCCAGGGGTCTAGCGGGGGAGCCAGAGAGACCCAGTACTTC	CASSQGSSGGARETQYF
NA	17	NA	TRBJ1-5	TRBV7-9	TGTGCCAGCAGCTTAGGTGTCGGGGAGGGGGGCAATCAGCCCCAGCATTTT	CASSLGVGEGGNQPQHF
NA	14	many	TRBJ2-2	TRBV4-2	TGTGCCAGCAGGGGGGGAGCGAACACCGGGGAGCTGTTTTTT	CASRGGANTGELFF
NA	15	NA	TRBJ2-1	TRBV11-2	TGTGCCAGCAGCGAGCGGGACAGCTCCTACAATGAGCAGTTCTTC	CASSERDSSYNEQFF